The sequence of this TCR beta chain was determined in a study of T cell responses to AZD1222 COVID-19 vaccine. In the case of this clone: Its cognate antigen is unknown.

V was clipped by 7 bases and J by 4 bases, with 13 bases between them. This CDR3 spans 13 amino acids. The V gene's germline CDR1 is SGHAT and CDR2 FQDESV (reference sequence). Whole-study findings and limits: CD4 TCRs linked to vaccination spanned spike, dominating at 160-218 and 743-854. Only a handful of AZD1222 recipients, roughly 6 in all, had baseline seropositivity.

This table comes from immunoSEQ multiplex PCR, and its TCRdb copy is limited to in-frame clones, with some not included. The table lists 140,000 to 150,000 clones, about 93% of them singletons, with approximately 2.7% in the top ten. The TCR sequence derives from an adult in good health. The V gene is TRBV11-1, the J gene TRBJ1-1; possibly TRBD1 for D (5 bases). Specimen: peripheral blood, collected on day 0 of MenACWY control vaccination. CDR3 DNA sequence: TGTGCCAGCACCAAGATGGGGGGCACTGAAGCTTTCTTT. Translation gives CASTKMGGTEAFF.